These 29 T cell receptor beta chains originate from one sample sequenced in a study of cytomegalovirus exposure and HLA in healthy donors. Primers included in the PCR were 60 Vbeta and 13 Jbeta primers. Assay used: immunoSEQ multiplex PCR; TCRdb lists only in-frame clones, some missing. The sample holds roughly 100,000 clones; 9.5% to 15% are singletons and the top ten take roughly a sixth. Sequenced sample: PBMCs. All receptors come from a man aged 40-55 years in good health and CMV-seropositive.

The chain recombines TRBV18 with TRBJ1-2; D may be TRBD1 (6 bases). The length of the CDR3 is 13 residues. From germline, CDR1 is KGHSH and CDR2 LQKENI. V was pared by 3 bases and J by 7 bases, with 12 bases between. The CDR3: CASSPQGRGGYTF. In nucleotides, the CDR3 is TGTGCCAGCTCACCCCAGGGGCGAGGTGGCTACACCTTC.

This chain links TRBV7-8 with TRBJ1-2; TRBD1 aligns across 7 bases. The CDR3 has 14 residues. Germline lookup yields CDR1 SGHVS and CDR2 FQNEAQ. J gave up 4 bases and V 5 bases, and 7 bases lay outside the gene matches. The CDR3 nucleotides are TGTGCCAGCAGCAGGGGACAGCGCAGCTATGGCTACACCTTC. Protein: CASSRGQRSYGYTF.

This clone has just a few counts. CDR3 nucleotides: TGTGCCAGTAGTATAGGGACTAGCGGGTACGAGCAGTACTTC. Its translation: CASSIGTSGYEQYF. The chain couples TRBV19 to TRBJ2-7; 11 bases align to TRBD2. The germline CDR1 and CDR2 sequences are LNHDA and SQIVND (reference sequence). The trim removed 1 base at V and 4 bases at J, leaving 0 bases unmatched. CDR3 length: 14 amino acids.

The chain has TRBV11-2 and TRBJ2-3, with TRBD2 as a possible D gene (7 bases). There are 14 residues in the CDR3. Germline loops: CDR1 SGHAT, CDR2 FQNNGV. V was cut by 5 bases and J by 4 bases, with 13 bases left in between. The DNA for the CDR3 is TGTGCCAGCAGCCCATGGGGGGGGCCAGATACGCAGTATTTT. Its translation: CASSPWGGPDTQYF.

The V and J genes are TRBV28 and TRBJ2-5, with TRBD2 matching 14 bases. This CDR3 comprises 14 residues. The ends lost 6 bases at V and 7 bases at J; junction bases unmatched: 4. The V gene's germline CDR1 is MDHEN and CDR2 SYDVKM. CDR3 bases: TGTGCCAGCAGCCGTGGACTAGCGGGAGGGACCCAGTACTTC. This gives the protein CASSRGLAGGTQYF. Full variable domain (outside the CDR3, taken from reference TRBV28 and TRBJ2-5): DVKVTQSSRYLVKRTGEKVFLECVQDMDHENMFWYRQDPGLGLRLIYFSYDVKMKEKGDIPEGYSVSREKKERFSLILESASTNQTSMYLCASSRGLAGGTQYFGPGTRLLVL.

This chain uses TRBV2 with TRBJ1-1; no firm D call. The CDR3 contains 11 residues. V lost 2 bases, J lost 7 bases, and 5 bases lay in between. Germline assignment: CDR1 SNHLY and CDR2 FYNNEI. The CDR3 loop reads CASSEYGEAFF. Written as DNA, the CDR3 is TGTGCCAGCAGTGAATACGGTGAAGCTTTCTTT.

A few counts support this clone. This chain uses TRBV15 with TRBJ2-7; the match to TRBD2 covers 11 bases. With 2 bases clipped from V and 0 bases from J, the junction kept 0 bases outside the gene matches. This CDR3 has 15 amino acids. Germline V lookup: CDR1 LNHNV, CDR2 YYDKDF (reference sequence). The CDR3 region has the DNA TGTGCCACCAGCAGAACTAGCGGGAGCTCCTACGAGCAGTACTTC. Its protein is CATSRTSGSSYEQYF.

This clone was observed a few times. The rearrangement links TRBV7-2 to TRBJ2-7, with 7 bases matching TRBD1. CDR3 length: 15 amino acids. The V gene's germline CDR1 is SGHTA and CDR2 FQGNSA. V lost 1 base and J lost 4; bases outside the gene matches: 7. CDR3 sequence (DNA): TGTGCCAGCAGCTTAGGGCCCAGGGGGACGTACGAGCAGTACTTC. This codes for CASSLGPRGTYEQYF.

The rearrangement links TRBV9 to TRBJ1-5; 9 positions agree with TRBD1. The trim removed 0 bases at V and 6 bases at J, leaving 1 base unmatched. CDR1 and CDR2 (germline): SGDLS, YYNGEE. The CDR3 loop spans 14 amino acids. In DNA, the CDR3 is TGTGCCAGCAGCGTAGGGACAGGGGTTCAGCCCCAGCATTTT. It encodes CASSVGTGVQPQHF.

As DNA, the CDR3 is TGTGCCAGCAGCCCCGGACTAGCGGGTGATTACAATGAGCAGTTCTTC. The encoded protein is CASSPGLAGDYNEQFF. The chain uses TRBV11-2 and TRBJ2-1, with 11 bases lining up with TRBD2. CDR1 and CDR2 from the germline V gene are SGHAT and FQNNGV. This CDR3 comprises 16 residues. The V segment lost 5 bases and the J segment 4 bases; nucleotides outside the gene matches: 7.

The chain is built from TRBV30 and TRBJ1-2; TRBD1 is a possible D gene (6 bases). In germline, CDR1 is GTSNPN, CDR2 SVGIG (reference sequence). The CDR3 has 14 amino acids. Trimming pared 1 base from V and 3 bases from J, leaving 12 bases between. The CDR3 DNA reads TGTGCCTGGAGTGCCCCGGACAGATACTATGGCTACACCTTC. Its protein product is CAWSAPDRYYGYTF.

V and J are TRBV27 and TRBJ2-2; 12 bases map to TRBD1. From germline, CDR1 is MNHEY and CDR2 SMNVEV (reference sequence). V dropped 5 bases and J dropped 9; count of bases not matched to a gene: 10. This CDR3 spans 16 amino acids. The CDR3 nucleotides read TGTGCCAGCAGTATTTCGGGACAGGGGGCGTCCAGGGAGCTGTTTTTT. This codes for CASSISGQGASRELFF.

The rearrangement links TRBV2 to TRBJ2-7, with D perhaps TRBD2 (5 bases). The CDR3 is 14 amino acids. The germline gives CDR1 SNHLY, CDR2 FYNNEI. The V and J ends lost 3 bases and 6 bases respectively, with 15 bases between them. Here the CDR3 DNA reads TGTGCCAGCAGTGATCTTACAAAGGGAGTCGAGCAGTACTTC. Translation: CASSDLTKGVEQYF. The entire variable domain, with the rest obtained from reference TRBV2 and TRBJ2-7, is as follows: EPEVTQTPSHQVTQMGQEVILRCVPISNHLYFYWYRQILGQKVEFLVSFYNNEISEKSEIFDDQFSVERPDGSNFTLKIRSTKLEDSAMYFCASSDLTKGVEQYFGPGTRLTVT.

This clone was recorded a few times. V and J are TRBV6-6 and TRBJ1-1; the D gene is possibly TRBD1 (6 bases). V lost 7 bases and J 0 bases, leaving 9 bases between the germline ends. CDR1 MNHNY and CDR2 SVGAGI come from the germline V gene (reference sequence). This CDR3 spans 13 amino acids. CDR3 sequence: CASKRQVNTEAFF. The CDR3 DNA sequence: TGTGCCAGCAAAAGACAGGTGAACACTGAAGCTTTCTTT.

This clone appeared a few times. The gene calls are TRBV27 and TRBJ1-5; 7 bases line up with TRBD1. J was trimmed by 1 base and V by 5 bases; bases with no gene match: 5. The V gene's germline CDR1 is MNHEY and CDR2 SMNVEV (reference sequence). This CDR3 has 15 residues. CDR3 DNA sequence: TGTGCCAGCAGTAACACAGGGGTGAGCAATCAGCCCCAGCATTTT. This codes for CASSNTGVSNQPQHF.

The table lists this clone with a few counts. V usage is TRBV27 and J usage is TRBJ2-7, with 10 bases fitting TRBD2. The CDR3 sequence is 14 residues long. J was trimmed by 2 bases and V by 6 bases; bases with no gene match: 4. Germline loops: CDR1 MNHEY, CDR2 SMNVEV (reference sequence). The CDR3 coding sequence is TGTGCCAGCAGACGCGGGACTAGCGCCTACGAGCAGTACTTC. Its translation is CASRRGTSAYEQYF.

This clone has just a few counts. The chain uses TRBV6-5 and TRBJ2-2, with D tentatively TRBD2 (6 bases). V gave up 5 bases and J gave up 7 bases, with 14 bases separating them. The V gene's germline CDR1 is MNHEY and CDR2 SVGAGI. The CDR3 extends over 14 amino acids. This CDR3 reads CASSRLVLGGELFF. The CDR3 nucleotides are TGTGCCAGCAGTCGACTAGTTCTTGGCGGGGAGCTGTTTTTT.

There are a few counts of this clone. The chain joins TRBV10-1 to TRBJ2-5, with 8 nucleotides matching TRBD2. This CDR3 is built from 15 residues. Germline CDR1 reads WNHNN; CDR2 reads SYGVQD (reference sequence). The J segment lost 4 bases and the V segment lost 2 bases, leaving 6 bases of the junction unmatched. The CDR3 protein is CASSETAGDLETQYF. The CDR3 DNA reads as TGCGCCAGCAGTGAGACAGCGGGAGATCTAGAGACCCAGTACTTC.

The CDR3 nucleotides read TGCGCCAGCAGCTCCCTACCAATGGACAGGGGGCAAGAGACCCAGTACTTC. This gives the protein CASSSLPMDRGQETQYF. The chain employs TRBV5-1 and TRBJ2-5; 10 nucleotides line up with TRBD1. There are 17 residues in the CDR3. V lost 3 bases and J lost 2; bases outside the gene matches: 10. Germline CDR1 SGHRS, CDR2 YFSETQ.

This chain joins TRBV7-9 and TRBJ2-2, with TRBD1 as a possible D gene (6 bases). Per the germline V gene, CDR1 is SEHNR and CDR2 is FQNEAQ (reference sequence). The V and J ends lost 7 bases and 1 base respectively, with 10 bases between them. The CDR3 is made up of 14 amino acids. The CDR3 nucleotides read TGTGCCAGCACCGGGACATTGAACACCGGGGAGCTGTTTTTT. Its translation is CASTGTLNTGELFF.

The genes are TRBV6-5 and TRBJ2-5, with TRBD2 matching 8 bases. CDR1 and CDR2 (germline): MNHEY, SVGAGI. The junction had 11 bases not matched to a gene; V was cut back by 6 bases and J by 5 bases. The CDR3 contains 15 residues. The CDR3 reads CASSQRAGAGETQYF. The CDR3 DNA follows: TGTGCCAGCAGCCAAAGAGCGGGAGCGGGGGAGACCCAGTACTTC.

The rearrangement joins TRBV28 to TRBJ1-2; 7 nucleotides line up with TRBD1. With 6 bases clipped from V and 6 bases from J, the junction kept 7 bases outside the gene matches. This CDR3 is built from 13 residues. Germline CDR1 is MDHEN and CDR2 is SYDVKM. The CDR3, as DNA: TGTGCCAGCAGCTCCGGACAGGACGATGGCTACACCTTC. This codes for CASSSGQDDGYTF.

This chain uses TRBV7-9 with TRBJ2-5; perhaps TRBD2 as D (7 bases). The germline gives CDR1 SEHNR, CDR2 FQNEAQ (reference sequence). The V gene lost 5 bases and the J gene lost 3 bases, with 16 bases spanning the gap. This CDR3 has 15 residues. CDR3 in amino acids: CASSGGGRIEETQYF. The CDR3 DNA is TGTGCCAGCAGCGGGGGCGGGAGAATCGAAGAGACCCAGTACTTC.

This clone was detected a few times. The chain couples TRBV7-9 to TRBJ1-1; D may be TRBD1 (6 bases). The CDR3 is 15 amino acids. Per germline, CDR1 SEHNR and CDR2 FQNEAQ (reference sequence). Trimming left V 5 bases short and J 10 bases short, with 23 bases between. CDR3 loop: CASSPTGSGVFVAFF. The CDR3 DNA follows: TGTGCCAGCAGCCCGACAGGTTCGGGCGTGTTCGTAGCTTTCTTT.

This clone turned up a few times. The chain is built from TRBV5-4 and TRBJ2-7, with D possibly being TRBD1 (6 bases). The germline V gene has CDR1 SGHNT and CDR2 YYREEE (reference sequence). Trimming left V 0 bases short and J 7 bases short, with 11 bases between. This CDR3 has 13 residues. CDR3 coding DNA: TGTGCCAGCAGCTTGGTTTTAGGGGGTGAGCAGTACTTC. Translated: CASSLVLGGEQYF.

The chain has TRBV5-4 and TRBJ2-5, with 8 positions matching TRBD2. This CDR3 is built from 16 residues. Per germline, CDR1 SGHNT and CDR2 YYREEE (reference sequence). V lost 1 base to trimming and J lost 4 bases; unmatched junction nucleotides: 9. The CDR3 DNA follows: TGTGCCAGCAGCTTGCAAGTGGCGGGAGGTATAGAGACCCAGTACTTC. Amino acid sequence: CASSLQVAGGIETQYF. Complete variable domain (other parts from reference TRBV5-4 and TRBJ2-5): ETGVTQSPTHLIKTRGQQVTLRCSSQSGHNTVSWYQQALGQGPQFIFQYYREEENGRGNFPPRFSGLQFPNYSSELNVNALELDDSALYLCASSLQVAGGIETQYFGPGTRLLVL.

This chain uses TRBV5-4 with TRBJ1-4, with 7 bases fitting TRBD1. This CDR3 has 14 residues. The V gene end was trimmed by 4 bases and the J gene end by 5 bases; junction bases not matched to a gene: 5. The germline gives CDR1 SGHNT, CDR2 YYREEE (reference sequence). As DNA, the CDR3 is TGTGCCAGCAGCGCCGGGACAGTCAATGAAAAACTGTTTTTT. Its translation is CASSAGTVNEKLFF.

This clone has only a few counts. This chain uses TRBV6-1 with TRBJ2-7; D ambiguous. This CDR3 contains 12 residues. V was pared by 4 bases and J by 4 bases, with 8 bases between. Looked up from germline, CDR1 is MNHNS and CDR2 is SASEGT. The CDR3 coding sequence is TGTGCCAGCAGTGCCAGATCGTACGAGCAGTACTTC. This gives the protein CASSARSYEQYF.

The chain uses TRBV6-5 and TRBJ1-5; D gene uncertain. Trimming cost V 2 bases and J 4 bases, with 6 bases left between them. Germline lookup yields CDR1 MNHEY and CDR2 SVGAGI. CDR3 size: 13 residues. CDR3 loop: CASSYGQNQPQHF. Written as DNA, the CDR3 is TGTGCCAGCAGTTACGGCCAAAATCAGCCCCAGCATTTT.